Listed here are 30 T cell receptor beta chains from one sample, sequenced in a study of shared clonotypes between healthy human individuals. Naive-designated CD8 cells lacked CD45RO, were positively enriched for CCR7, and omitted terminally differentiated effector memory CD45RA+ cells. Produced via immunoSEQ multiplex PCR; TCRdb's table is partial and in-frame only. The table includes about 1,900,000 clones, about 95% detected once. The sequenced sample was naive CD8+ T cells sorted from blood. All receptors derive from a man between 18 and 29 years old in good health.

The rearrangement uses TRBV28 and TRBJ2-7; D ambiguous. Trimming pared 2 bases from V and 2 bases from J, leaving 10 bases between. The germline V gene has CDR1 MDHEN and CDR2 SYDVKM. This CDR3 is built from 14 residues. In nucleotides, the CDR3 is TGTGCCAGCAGTTTAGCCGGAGAACCCTACGAGCAGTACTTC. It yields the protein CASSLAGEPYEQYF.

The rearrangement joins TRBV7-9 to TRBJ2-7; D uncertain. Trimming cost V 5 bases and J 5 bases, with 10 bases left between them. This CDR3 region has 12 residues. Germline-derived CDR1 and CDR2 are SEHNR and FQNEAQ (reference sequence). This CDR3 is CASSTSSDEQYF. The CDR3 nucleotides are TGTGCCAGCAGCACCTCCTCGGACGAGCAGTACTTC. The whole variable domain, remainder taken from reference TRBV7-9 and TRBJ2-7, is DTGVSQNPRHKITKRGQNVTFRCDPISEHNRLYWYRQTLGQGPEFLTYFQNEAQLEKSRLLSDRFSAERPKGSFSTLEIQRTEQGDSAMYLCASSTSSDEQYFGPGTRLTVT.

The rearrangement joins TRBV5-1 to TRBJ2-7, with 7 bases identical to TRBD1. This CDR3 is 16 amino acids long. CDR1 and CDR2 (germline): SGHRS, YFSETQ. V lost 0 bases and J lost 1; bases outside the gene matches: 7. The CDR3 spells CASSLDAQGQSYEQYF. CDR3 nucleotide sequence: TGCGCCAGCAGCTTGGACGCTCAGGGACAGTCCTACGAGCAGTACTTC.

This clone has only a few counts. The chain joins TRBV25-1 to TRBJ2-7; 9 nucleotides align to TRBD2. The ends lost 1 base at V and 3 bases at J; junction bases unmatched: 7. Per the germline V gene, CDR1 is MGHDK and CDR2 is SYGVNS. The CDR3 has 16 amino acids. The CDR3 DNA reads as TGTGCCAGCAGTGAATGGGGAGCGGGAGGAGGCTACGAGCAGTACTTC. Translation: CASSEWGAGGGYEQYF.

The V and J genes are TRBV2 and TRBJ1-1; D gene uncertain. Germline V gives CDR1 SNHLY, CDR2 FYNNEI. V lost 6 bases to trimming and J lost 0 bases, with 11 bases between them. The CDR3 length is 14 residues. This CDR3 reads CASRTADLNTEAFF. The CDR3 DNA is TGTGCCAGCAGGACGGCAGACTTGAACACTGAAGCTTTCTTT.

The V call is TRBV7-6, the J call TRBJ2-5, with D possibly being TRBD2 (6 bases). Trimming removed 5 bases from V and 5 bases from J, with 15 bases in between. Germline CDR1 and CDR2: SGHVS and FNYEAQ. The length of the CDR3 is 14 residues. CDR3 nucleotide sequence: TGTGCCAGCAGCCCTTCCGGGACTCTGGAGACCCAGTACTTC. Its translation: CASSPSGTLETQYF.

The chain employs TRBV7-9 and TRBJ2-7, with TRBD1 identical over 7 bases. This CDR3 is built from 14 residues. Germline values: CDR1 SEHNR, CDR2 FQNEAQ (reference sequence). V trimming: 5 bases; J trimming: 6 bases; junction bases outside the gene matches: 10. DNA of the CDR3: TGTGCCAGCAGCGGTAGGGGACAGCGGCGCGAGCAGTACTTC. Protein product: CASSGRGQRREQYF.

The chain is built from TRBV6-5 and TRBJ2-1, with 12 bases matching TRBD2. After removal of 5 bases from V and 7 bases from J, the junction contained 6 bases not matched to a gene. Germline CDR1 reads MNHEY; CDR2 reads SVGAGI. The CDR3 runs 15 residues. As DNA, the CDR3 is TGTGCCAGCAGTATGACTAGCGGGGGAGTTAATGAGCAGTTCTTC. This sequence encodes CASSMTSGGVNEQFF.

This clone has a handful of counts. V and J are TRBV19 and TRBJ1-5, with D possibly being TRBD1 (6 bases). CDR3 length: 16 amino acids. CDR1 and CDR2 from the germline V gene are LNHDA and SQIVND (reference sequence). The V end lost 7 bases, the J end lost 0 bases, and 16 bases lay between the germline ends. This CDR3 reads CASMSWDTNSNQPQHF. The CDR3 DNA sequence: TGTGCCAGTATGTCGTGGGACACCAATAGCAATCAGCCCCAGCATTTT.

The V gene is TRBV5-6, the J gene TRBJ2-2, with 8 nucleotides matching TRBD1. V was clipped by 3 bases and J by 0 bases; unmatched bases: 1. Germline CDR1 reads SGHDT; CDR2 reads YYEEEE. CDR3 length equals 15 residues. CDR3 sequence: CASSWDRSNTGELFF. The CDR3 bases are TGTGCCAGCAGCTGGGACAGGTCGAACACCGGGGAGCTGTTTTTT.

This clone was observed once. The CDR3 DNA reads as TGTGCCAGCAGCCCGAGGACAGGGGCCATACACACCTTC. It translates to CASSPRTGAIHTF. The J gene is TRBJ1-2, the V gene TRBV12-1; no DNA check was done on the table's D call, TRBD1. TRBV12-1 has pseudogene status. The CDR3 totals 13 residues.

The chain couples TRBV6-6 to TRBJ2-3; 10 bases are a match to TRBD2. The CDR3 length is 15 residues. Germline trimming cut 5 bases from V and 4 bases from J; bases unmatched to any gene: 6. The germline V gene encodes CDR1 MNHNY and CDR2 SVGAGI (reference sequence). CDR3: CASSGSGGGPDTQYF. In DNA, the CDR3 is TGTGCCAGCAGTGGGAGCGGGGGGGGCCCAGATACGCAGTATTTT.

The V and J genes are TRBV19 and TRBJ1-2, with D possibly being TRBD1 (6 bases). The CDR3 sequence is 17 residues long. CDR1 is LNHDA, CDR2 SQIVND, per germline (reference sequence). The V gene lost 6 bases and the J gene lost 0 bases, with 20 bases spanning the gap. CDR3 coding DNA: TGTGCCAGTAGCAATCGGACAGCCCCTTCGACTAACTATGGCTACACCTTC. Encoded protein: CASSNRTAPSTNYGYTF.

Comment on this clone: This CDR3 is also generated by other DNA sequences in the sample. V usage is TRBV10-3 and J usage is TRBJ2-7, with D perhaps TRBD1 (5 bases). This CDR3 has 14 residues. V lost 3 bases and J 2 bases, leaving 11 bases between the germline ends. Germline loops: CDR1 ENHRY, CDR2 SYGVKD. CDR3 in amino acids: CAISDGQGAYEQYF. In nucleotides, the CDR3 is TGTGCCATCAGTGATGGGCAGGGCGCCTACGAGCAGTACTTC.

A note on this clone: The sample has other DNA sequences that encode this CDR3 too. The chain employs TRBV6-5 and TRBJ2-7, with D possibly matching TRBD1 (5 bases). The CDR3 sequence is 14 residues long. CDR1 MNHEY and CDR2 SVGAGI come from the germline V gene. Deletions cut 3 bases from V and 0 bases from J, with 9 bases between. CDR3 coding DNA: TGTGCCAGCAGTTATACAGGCAGCTCCTACGAGCAGTACTTC. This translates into CASSYTGSSYEQYF.

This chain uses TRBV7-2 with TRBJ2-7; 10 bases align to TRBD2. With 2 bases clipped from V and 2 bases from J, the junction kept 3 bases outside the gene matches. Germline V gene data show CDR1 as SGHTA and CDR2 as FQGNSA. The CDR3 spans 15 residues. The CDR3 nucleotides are TGTGCCAGCAGCTTAAGTCTAGCGGGGGCCTACGAGCAGTACTTC. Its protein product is CASSLSLAGAYEQYF.

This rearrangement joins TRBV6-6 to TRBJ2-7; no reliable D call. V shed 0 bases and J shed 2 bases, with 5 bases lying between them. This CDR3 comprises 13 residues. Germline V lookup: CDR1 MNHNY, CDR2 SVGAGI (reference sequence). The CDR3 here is CASSYSFAYEQYF. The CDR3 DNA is TGTGCCAGCAGTTACTCGTTCGCCTACGAGCAGTACTTC.

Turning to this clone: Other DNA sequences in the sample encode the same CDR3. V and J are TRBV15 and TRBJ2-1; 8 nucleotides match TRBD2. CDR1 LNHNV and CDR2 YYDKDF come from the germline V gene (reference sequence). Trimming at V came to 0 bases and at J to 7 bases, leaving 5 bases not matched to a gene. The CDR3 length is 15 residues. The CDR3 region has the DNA TGTGCCACCAGCAGAGAGGCGGGAGGAGGGAATGAGCAGTTCTTC. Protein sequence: CATSREAGGGNEQFF.

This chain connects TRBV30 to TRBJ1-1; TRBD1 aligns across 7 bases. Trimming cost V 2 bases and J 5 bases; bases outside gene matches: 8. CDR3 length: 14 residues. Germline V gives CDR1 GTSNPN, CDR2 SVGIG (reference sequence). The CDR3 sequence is CAWSIRGAGTEAFF. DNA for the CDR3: TGTGCCTGGAGTATCAGGGGGGCTGGGACTGAAGCTTTCTTT.

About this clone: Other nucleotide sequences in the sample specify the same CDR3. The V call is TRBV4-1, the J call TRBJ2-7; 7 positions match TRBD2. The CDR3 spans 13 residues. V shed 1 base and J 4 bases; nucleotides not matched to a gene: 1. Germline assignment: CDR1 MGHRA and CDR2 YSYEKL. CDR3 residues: CASSQGTSYEQYF. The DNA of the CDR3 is TGCGCCAGCAGCCAAGGGACTAGTTACGAGCAGTACTTC.

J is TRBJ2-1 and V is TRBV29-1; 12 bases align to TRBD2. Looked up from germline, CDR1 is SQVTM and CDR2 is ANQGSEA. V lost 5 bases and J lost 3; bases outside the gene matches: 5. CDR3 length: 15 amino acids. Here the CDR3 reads CSVLTSGGLYNEQFF. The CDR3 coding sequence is TGCAGCGTTCTGACTAGCGGGGGTCTCTACAATGAGCAGTTCTTC.

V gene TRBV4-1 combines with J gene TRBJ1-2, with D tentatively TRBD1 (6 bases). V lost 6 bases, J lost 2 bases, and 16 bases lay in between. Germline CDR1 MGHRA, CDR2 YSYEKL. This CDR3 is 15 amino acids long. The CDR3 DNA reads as TGCGCCAGCAGGCCCCCGGTAACAGGGAACTATGGCTACACCTTC. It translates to CASRPPVTGNYGYTF.

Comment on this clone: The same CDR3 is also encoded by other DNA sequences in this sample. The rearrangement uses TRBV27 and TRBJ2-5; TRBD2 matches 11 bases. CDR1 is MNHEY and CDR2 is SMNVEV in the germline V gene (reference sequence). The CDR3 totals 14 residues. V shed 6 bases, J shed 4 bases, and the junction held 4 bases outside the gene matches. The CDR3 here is CASSLGLAGETQYF. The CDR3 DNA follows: TGTGCCAGCAGCCTAGGACTAGCGGGAGAGACCCAGTACTTC.

In nucleotides, the CDR3 is TGTGCCAGCAGCTTAGCCCAAGACAGGGGGCGCATTGGGGCCAACGTCCTGACTTTC. Its translation is CASSLAQDRGRIGANVLTF. V is TRBV11-1 and J is TRBJ2-6; 10 bases match TRBD1. Germline V lookup: CDR1 SGHAT, CDR2 FQDESV (reference sequence). The CDR3 is 19 residues long. Trimming at V came to 0 bases and at J to 3 bases, leaving 8 bases not matched to a gene.

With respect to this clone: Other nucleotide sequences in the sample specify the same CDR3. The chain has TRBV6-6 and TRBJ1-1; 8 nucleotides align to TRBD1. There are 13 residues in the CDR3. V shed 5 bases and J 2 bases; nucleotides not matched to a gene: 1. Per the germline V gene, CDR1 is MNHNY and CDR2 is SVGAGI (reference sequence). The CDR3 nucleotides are TGTGCCAGCAGTCCAGGGGGCAACACTGAAGCTTTCTTT. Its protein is CASSPGGNTEAFF.

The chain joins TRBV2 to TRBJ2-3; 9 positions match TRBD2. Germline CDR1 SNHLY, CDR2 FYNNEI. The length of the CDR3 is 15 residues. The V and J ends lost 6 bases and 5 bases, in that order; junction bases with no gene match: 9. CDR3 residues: CASRPPGLAVDTQYF. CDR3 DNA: TGTGCCAGCAGACCCCCGGGACTAGCAGTAGATACGCAGTATTTT.

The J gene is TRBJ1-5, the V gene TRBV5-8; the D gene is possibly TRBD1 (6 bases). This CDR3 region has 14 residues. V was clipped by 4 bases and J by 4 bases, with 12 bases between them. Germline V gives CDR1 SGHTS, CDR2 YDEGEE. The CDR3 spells CASSLGDTNQPQHF. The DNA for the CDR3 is TGTGCCAGCAGCCTTGGGGACACGAATCAGCCCCAGCATTTT.

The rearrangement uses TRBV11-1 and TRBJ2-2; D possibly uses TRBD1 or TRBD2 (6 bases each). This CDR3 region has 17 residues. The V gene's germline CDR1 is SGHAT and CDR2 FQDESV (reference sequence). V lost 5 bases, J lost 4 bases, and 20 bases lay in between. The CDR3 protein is CASSPHWGAVSTGELFF. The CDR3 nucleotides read TGTGCCAGCAGCCCACACTGGGGGGCGGTAAGCACCGGGGAGCTGTTTTTT.

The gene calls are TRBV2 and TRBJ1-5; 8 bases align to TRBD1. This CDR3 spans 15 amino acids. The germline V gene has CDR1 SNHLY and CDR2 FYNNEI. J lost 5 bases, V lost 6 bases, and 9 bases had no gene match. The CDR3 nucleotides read TGTGCCAGCAGCCCCGGGACAGGATATGATCAGCCCCAGCATTTT. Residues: CASSPGTGYDQPQHF. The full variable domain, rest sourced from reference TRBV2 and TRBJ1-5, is EPEVTQTPSHQVTQMGQEVILRCVPISNHLYFYWYRQILGQKVEFLVSFYNNEISEKSEIFDDQFSVERPDGSNFTLKIRSTKLEDSAMYFCASSPGTGYDQPQHFGDGTRLSIL.

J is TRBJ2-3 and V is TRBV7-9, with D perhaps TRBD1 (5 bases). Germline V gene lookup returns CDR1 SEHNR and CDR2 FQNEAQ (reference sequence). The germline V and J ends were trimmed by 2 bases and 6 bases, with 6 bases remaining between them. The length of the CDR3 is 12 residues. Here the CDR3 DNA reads TGTGCCAGCAGCTTATGGGGCGATACGCAGTATTTT. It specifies CASSLWGDTQYF.